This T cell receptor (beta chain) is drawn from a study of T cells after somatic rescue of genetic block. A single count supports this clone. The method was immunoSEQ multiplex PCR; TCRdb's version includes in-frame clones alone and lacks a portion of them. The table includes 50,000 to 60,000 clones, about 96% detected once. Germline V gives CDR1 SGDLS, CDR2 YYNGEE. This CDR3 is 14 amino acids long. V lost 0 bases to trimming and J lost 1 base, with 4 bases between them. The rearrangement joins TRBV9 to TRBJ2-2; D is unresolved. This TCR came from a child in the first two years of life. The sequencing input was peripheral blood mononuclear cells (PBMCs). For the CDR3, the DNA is TGTGCCAGCAGCGTAGAGGGGAACACCGGGGAGCTGTTTTTT. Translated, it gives CASSVEGNTGELFF.